This paragraph reports one T cell receptor (beta chain). This entry comes from a study of blood T cell repertoires in COVID-19. In the study's own analysis: Amplification with reference gene primers provided the estimates of nucleated cell counts. Profiling relied on immunoSEQ multiplex PCR, and the TCRdb table lists in-frame clones only, not all of them. The D gene and trimming were derived from the DNA, and the V and J assignments and clone size from that table. The table has 130,000 to 150,000 clones, approximately 91% seen once; the top ten hold about 2.3%. Germline CDR1 and CDR2: SQVTM and ANQGSEA. The CDR3 has 11 residues. V was pared by 0 bases and J by 9 bases, with 9 bases between.

The origin of this receptor is a human donor in a cohort sampled during active COVID-19. J is TRBJ2-7 and V is TRBV29-1; tentative D call: TRBD2 (6 bases). Material: peripheral blood. The DNA for the CDR3 is TGCAGCGTTGAAGATCTGGGAGGGCAGTACTTC. This sequence encodes CSVEDLGGQYF.